Listed below are T cell receptor beta chains from one sample, sequenced in a study of shared clonotypes between healthy human individuals. Some clones are missing from TCRdb's copy, which holds only in-frame ones; the method was immunoSEQ multiplex PCR. The data show some 1 million clones, more than 65% seen once. The sequencing sample was made of memory CD4+ T cells sorted from blood. These receptors were taken from a man aged 18 to 30 in good health. Both conserved end residues are part of each CDR3. A D gene is named only where the DNA matches it firmly. The size entry is marked missing in some rows and otherwise reads once, few, many or a size class.

>.|.|TRBV5-5|TRBJ2-2
CASSFGTNTGELFF
TGTGCCAGCAGCTTCGGGACGAACACCGGGGAGCTGTTTTTT
>.|TRBD1|TRBV7-2|TRBJ2-5
CASSSGTGRETQYF
TGTGCCAGCAGCTCCGGGACAGGGAGGGAGACCCAGTACTTC
>.|.|TRBV12-5|TRBJ1-1
CASGTDRLQAEAFF
TGTGCTAGTGGCACCGACAGGCTTCAGGCTGAAGCTTTCTTT
>.|.|TRBV7-4|TRBJ1-1
CASSLDGGEAFF
TGTGCCAGCAGCTTAGATGGCGGTGAAGCTTTCTTT
>few|.|TRBV19|TRBJ1-2
CASSMAGLAGYTF
TGTGCCAGTAGTATGGCAGGGCTGGCTGGCTACACCTTC
>.|.|TRBV6-5|TRBJ1-1
CASSRPGTEAFF
TGTGCCAGCAGCCGCCCGGGCACTGAAGCTTTCTTT
>once|TRBD2|TRBV6-6|TRBJ2-1
CASSLGLAGGGDEQFF
TGTGCCAGCAGCCTCGGACTAGCGGGAGGGGGGGATGAGCAGTTCTTC
>.|.|TRBV6-5|TRBJ2-6
CASSYSASSGANVLTF
TGTGCCAGCAGTTACTCGGCGAGCTCTGGGGCCAACGTCCTGACTTTC
>.|.|TRBV5-1|TRBJ1-1
CASSLDTGKNTEAFF
TGCGCCAGCAGCTTGGATACGGGGAAGAACACTGAAGCTTTCTTT
>.|.|TRBV12-5|TRBJ2-5
CASGWGGARETQYF
TGTGCTAGTGGTTGGGGGGGGGCCCGAGAGACCCAGTACTTC
>.|.|TRBV5-1|TRBJ2-7
CASSKDKPITPDEQYF
TGCGCCAGCAGCAAGGACAAGCCCATAACCCCGGACGAGCAGTACTTC
>.|TRBD1|TRBV5-6|TRBJ1-4
CASSLGPTGLVNEKLFF
TGTGCCAGCAGCTTGGGCCCGACAGGGTTGGTTAATGAAAAACTGTTTTTT
>many|.|TRBV7-9|TRBJ1-6
CASSSGGGSGSPLHF
TGTGCCAGCAGCTCAGGCGGCGGATCTGGGTCACCCCTCCACTTT
>.|.|TRBV10-3|TRBJ2-5
CAISDRNQETQYF
TGTGCCATCAGTGATCGGAACCAAGAGACCCAGTACTTC
>once|.|TRBV30|TRBJ2-1
CAWARYSLNYNEQFF
TGTGCCTGGGCCCGATACAGCTTAAACTACAATGAGCAGTTCTTC
>.|TRBD1|TRBV5-8|TRBJ1-4
CASSPGQGTTNEKLFF
TGTGCCAGCAGCCCCGGACAGGGGACAACTAATGAAAAACTGTTTTTT
>.|.|TRBV6-1|TRBJ2-1
CASRRDNDNEQFF
TGTGCCAGCAGGCGGGACAACGACAATGAGCAGTTCTTC
>.|TRBD1|TRBV6-1|TRBJ1-5
CASSGDSLLGNQPQHF
TGTGCCAGCAGTGGGGACAGCCTTTTGGGCAATCAGCCCCAGCATTTT
>.|.|TRBV5-1|TRBJ2-7
CASSLMSSSYEQYF
TGCGCCAGCAGCTTGATGTCCAGCTCCTACGAGCAGTACTTC
>few|TRBD1|TRBV28|TRBJ1-1
CASSYRDREAFF
TGTGCCAGCAGTTACCGGGACAGAGAAGCTTTCTTT
>.|TRBD1|TRBV6-4|TRBJ2-1
CASIPGQAYNEQFF
TGTGCCAGCATTCCGGGACAGGCCTACAATGAGCAGTTCTTC
>.|.|TRBV2|TRBJ1-1
CASSERGGRGTEAFF
TGTGCCAGCAGTGAACGGGGAGGTCGGGGAACTGAAGCTTTCTTT
>.|.|TRBV4-1|TRBJ1-3
CASSQDKRVGTGNTIYF
TGCGCCAGCAGCCAAGATAAGAGGGTTGGTACTGGAAACACCATATATTTT
>.|.|TRBV29-1|TRBJ2-1
CSVVGIYYNEQFF
TGCAGCGTTGTAGGCATCTACTACAATGAGCAGTTCTTC
>.|.|TRBV7-9|TRBJ1-1
CASSLNSGALGMNTEAFF
TGTGCCAGCAGCTTAAATTCGGGGGCGCTGGGGATGAACACTGAAGCTTTCTTT
>many|TRBD2|TRBV2|TRBJ2-7
CASRVAGGSYEQYF
TGTGCCAGCAGGGTAGCGGGAGGATCCTACGAGCAGTACTTC
>.|TRBD1|TRBV28|TRBJ2-1
CASSLQGTTYNEQFF
TGTGCCAGCAGTCTACAGGGGACAACCTACAATGAGCAGTTCTTC
>.|.|TRBV5-1|TRBJ2-3
CASSFQGSGTDTQYF
TGCGCCAGCAGCTTCCAGGGTTCCGGCACAGATACGCAGTATTTT
>few|TRBD1|TRBV5-1|TRBJ1-2
CASSVSGTEKSNYGYTF
TGCGCCAGCAGTGTAAGTGGGACAGAAAAGTCTAACTATGGCTACACCTTC
>.|TRBD1|TRBV5-6|TRBJ1-2
CASSLTATGANGYTF
TGTGCCAGCAGCTTGACCGCGACAGGGGCCAATGGCTACACCTTC
>.|TRBD2|TRBV27|TRBJ2-7
CASSLKRGVSYEQYF
TGTGCCAGCAGTTTAAAGCGGGGTGTCTCCTACGAGCAGTACTTC
>once|.|TRBV6-1|TRBJ2-2
CASSETPNTGELFF
TGTGCCAGCAGTGAAACCCCGAACACCGGGGAGCTGTTTTTT
>.|.|TRBV9|TRBJ1-5
CASSGPPGSNQPQHF
TGTGCCAGCAGCGGCCCACCAGGAAGCAATCAGCCCCAGCATTTT
>.|TRBD1|TRBV6-5|TRBJ2-5
CASTEGQGIQETQYF
TGTGCCAGCACCGAGGGACAGGGCATCCAAGAGACCCAGTACTTC
>many|TRBD1|TRBV29-1|TRBJ2-7
CSVAQGFYEQYF
TGCAGCGTAGCACAGGGGTTCTACGAGCAGTACTTC
>.|TRBD1|TRBV30|TRBJ2-5
CAWSVNRGETQYF
TGTGCCTGGAGTGTAAACAGGGGGGAGACCCAGTACTTC
>.|.|TRBV7-8|TRBJ2-1
CASSLGTLASNEQFF
TGTGCCAGCAGCCTCGGGACCTTAGCCTCCAATGAGCAGTTCTTC
>.|.|TRBV30|TRBJ1-2
CAWSYLGVGYGYTF
TGTGCCTGGAGTTATCTGGGGGTGGGCTATGGCTACACCTTC
>.|.|TRBV6-6|TRBJ1-3
CASWAFGNTIYF
TGTGCCAGCTGGGCATTTGGAAACACCATATATTTT
>.|TRBD2|TRBV6-6|TRBJ2-5
CASIRGLAVQETQYF
TGTGCCAGCATTAGGGGACTAGCGGTCCAAGAGACCCAGTACTTC
>.|.|TRBV10-3|TRBJ2-1
CATAFGTGTNEQFF
TGTGCCACCGCCTTCGGCACAGGGACCAATGAGCAGTTCTTC
>.|TRBD2|TRBV30|TRBJ2-1
CAWSPSGRARSYNEQFF
TGTGCCTGGAGTCCAAGCGGGAGGGCCCGCTCCTACAATGAGCAGTTCTTC
>.|TRBD2|TRBV5-1|TRBJ2-7
CASSLVAGADEQYF
TGCGCCAGCAGCTTGGTTGCGGGAGCCGACGAGCAGTACTTC
>.|.|TRBV28|TRBJ2-4
CASSLKAYQGGIQYF
TGTGCCAGCAGCCTTAAAGCGTACCAGGGGGGCATTCAGTACTTC
>.|TRBD2|TRBV28|TRBJ2-3
CASMSGGYPSTDTQYF
TGTGCCTCAATGAGCGGGGGGTACCCTAGCACAGATACGCAGTATTTT
>.|TRBD1|TRBV18|TRBJ1-6
CASSPGQAYSPLHF
TGTGCCAGCTCACCGGGACAGGCGTATTCACCCCTCCACTTT
>.|.|TRBV11-2|TRBJ2-7
CASSYNQPYEQYF
TGTGCCAGCAGCTATAACCAACCCTACGAGCAGTACTTC
>.|.|TRBV19|TRBJ2-6
CASSRPAGANVLTF
TGTGCCAGTAGTAGACCGGCTGGGGCCAACGTCCTGACTTTC
>.|.|TRBV1|TRBJ2-5
CTSTRPSGQGFQETQYF
TGCACCAGCACCCGGCCCTCGGGACAGGGCTTCCAAGAGACCCAGTACTTC
>few|.|TRBV19|TRBJ1-2
CASSWGAGGYTF
TGTGCCAGTAGTTGGGGGGCAGGCGGCTACACCTTC
>.|TRBD1|TRBV7-9|TRBJ2-7
CASSQQGASYEQYF
TGTGCCAGCAGCCAACAGGGGGCCTCCTACGAGCAGTACTTC
>.|TRBD1|TRBV28|TRBJ2-7
CASLAGGAYEQYF
TGTGCCAGCCTGGCAGGGGGAGCCTACGAGCAGTACTTC
>.|.|TRBV6-1|TRBJ1-5
CASSGGNQPQHF
TGTGCCAGCAGTGGGGGCAATCAGCCCCAGCATTTT
>.|.|TRBV5-1|TRBJ2-1
CASSLLGNEQFF
TGCGCCAGCAGCTTACTAGGCAATGAGCAGTTCTTC
>.|TRBD1|TRBV10-1|TRBJ2-1
CASSESRTGRNEQFF
TGCGCCAGCAGTGAGTCGAGGACAGGGAGGAATGAGCAGTTCTTC